The next 21 T cell receptor beta chains were all read from a single sample in a study of T cells in Graves' hyperthyroidism and ophthalmopathy. Amplification yielded TCR beta CDR3 regions, with RNA transcripts as the source. The HTBI primer set drove a first-round RT-PCR of the TCR CDR3. TCRdb called the multiplex PCR reads again in MiXCR, with one record for every CDR3 protein. This table holds a few hundred thousand distinct CDR3 sequences, approximately 14% found once. Sequenced: blood. The receptors stem from a woman aged 40 to 50 with Graves' ophthalmopathy.

This clonotype was detected only a few times. This chain links TRBV20-1 with TRBJ2-1; 7 positions agree with TRBD2. Unmatched junction bases numbered 14, after V lost 6 bases and J lost 3 bases. There are 16 residues in the CDR3. The germline CDR1 and CDR2 sequences are DFQATT and SNEGSKA (reference sequence). The CDR3 loop reads CSAEMEGRAIYNEQFF. CDR3 in DNA: TGCAGTGCAGAAATGGAGGGGAGGGCTATCTACAATGAGCAGTTCTTC.

The chain links TRBV29-1 to TRBJ2-7; TRBD2 matches at 14 bases. Germline values: CDR1 SQVTM, CDR2 ANQGSEA. After removal of 7 bases from V and 0 bases from J, the junction contained 5 bases not matched to a gene. The CDR3 consists of 15 residues. Written as DNA, the CDR3 is TGCAGCGCCATGGGACTAGCGGGGGTCTCCTACGAGCAGTACTTC. This gives the protein CSAMGLAGVSYEQYF.

The sample holds a few counts of this clonotype. The chain couples TRBV4-1 to TRBJ2-1; D is possibly TRBD2 (6 bases). Germline V gives CDR1 MGHRA, CDR2 YSYEKL. V shed 5 bases and J shed 7 bases, with 21 bases lying between them. The CDR3 is 16 amino acids. CDR3 in amino acids: CASSGLRLGPHNEQFF. The CDR3 DNA reads as TGCGCCAGCAGCGGACTCCGACTAGGTCCTCATAATGAGCAGTTCTTC.

This clonotype was observed many times. The chain joins TRBV9 to TRBJ2-1, with D possibly being TRBD2 (6 bases). Germline lookup yields CDR1 SGDLS and CDR2 YYNGEE. This CDR3 is built from 15 residues. Trimming stripped 0 bases from V and 3 bases from J, with 10 bases between. CDR3 DNA: TGTGCCAGCAGCGTAGTCGGGGGAGTCTACAATGAGCAGTTCTTC. Protein sequence: CASSVVGGVYNEQFF.

This clonotype was counted many times. The chain carries TRBV7-8 and TRBJ2-1, with 7 positions matching TRBD1. Per the germline V gene, CDR1 is SGHVS and CDR2 is FQNEAQ. This CDR3 is 18 amino acids long. V gave up 2 bases and J gave up 2 bases; unmatched junction bases: 12. The CDR3 protein is CASSLSGGGQRTYNEQFF. The CDR3 nucleotides read TGTGCCAGCAGCTTAAGTGGTGGGGGACAGCGAACCTACAATGAGCAGTTCTTC. Full variable domain (remainder filled in from reference TRBV7-8 and TRBJ2-1): GAGVSQSPRYKVAKRGQDVALRCDPISGHVSLFWYQQALGQGPEFLTYFQNEAQLDKSGLPSDRFFAERPEGSVSTLKIQRTQQEDSAVYLCASSLSGGGQRTYNEQFFGPGTRLTVL.

This clonotype was found many times. This chain links TRBV6-1 with TRBJ1-1; TRBD1 agrees at 7 bases. V lost 3 bases to trimming and J lost 5 bases; unmatched junction nucleotides: 9. Germline V CDR1 and CDR2: MNHNS, SASEGT. The CDR3 runs to 15 residues. In nucleotides, the CDR3 is TGTGCCAGCAGTGAGTCCAGCAGGGGGGGGACTGAAGCTTTCTTT. The encoded protein is CASSESSRGGTEAFF.

This clonotype has just a few counts. The chain combines TRBV7-9 with TRBJ2-5; TRBD2 matches at 8 bases. V gave up 5 bases and J gave up 2 bases; unmatched junction bases: 7. Germline V CDR1 and CDR2: SEHNR, FQNEAQ (reference sequence). This CDR3 is built from 15 residues. The CDR3 loop is CASSIPTSEQETQYF. The DNA for the CDR3 is TGTGCCAGCAGCATCCCGACTAGCGAGCAAGAGACCCAGTACTTC.

This clonotype showed up many times. The V call is TRBV11-2, the J call TRBJ1-1; D gene unclear. The CDR3 is 15 amino acids. Looked up from germline, CDR1 is SGHAT and CDR2 is FQNNGV. With 1 base removed from V and 0 bases from J, the gap between germline ends came to 9 bases. For the CDR3, the DNA is TGTGCCAGCAGCTTAGTTCCATACATGAACACTGAAGCTTTCTTT. As protein: CASSLVPYMNTEAFF.

In this sample, this clonotype turned up many times. The chain couples TRBV28 to TRBJ2-1; 10 bases align to TRBD2. This CDR3 is 14 amino acids long. The germline gives CDR1 MDHEN, CDR2 SYDVKM. The V gene end was trimmed by 5 bases and the J gene end by 9 bases; junction bases not matched to a gene: 7. The CDR3 bases are TGTGCCAGCAGTGCACTAGCGGGATGGGGTGAGCAGTTCTTC. Its protein product is CASSALAGWGEQFF. Looking up the rest from reference TRBV28 and TRBJ2-1 gives the full variable domain: DVKVTQSSRYLVKRTGEKVFLECVQDMDHENMFWYRQDPGLGLRLIYFSYDVKMKEKGDIPEGYSVSREKKERFSLILESASTNQTSMYLCASSALAGWGEQFFGPGTRLTVL.

This clonotype appeared many times. The V call is TRBV28, the J call TRBJ1-2; the D gene is possibly TRBD1 (6 bases). Trimming pared 10 bases from V and 4 bases from J, leaving 25 bases between. The CDR3 is made up of 16 amino acids. In germline, CDR1 is MDHEN, CDR2 SYDVKM. In DNA, the CDR3 is TGTGCCACCTCGCTCGGAGGGAAGGGGACAACCTATGGCTACACCTTC. Encoded protein: CATSLGGKGTTYGYTF.

This clonotype occurred many times. V usage is TRBV2 and J usage is TRBJ2-5; D might be TRBD2 (5 bases). The V gene lost 10 bases and the J gene lost 1 base, with 19 bases spanning the gap. The CDR3 has 15 amino acids. The germline CDR1 and CDR2 sequences are SNHLY and FYNNEI. The CDR3 DNA is TGTGCCACCCAGCAGCTTGGGGAGACCCAAGAGACCCAGTACTTC. Residues: CATQQLGETQETQYF.

This clonotype was detected many times. The V gene is TRBV2, the J gene TRBJ1-6; D gene unclear. In germline, CDR1 is SNHLY, CDR2 FYNNEI. This CDR3 contains 17 residues. The V and J ends lost 4 bases and 0 bases respectively, with 13 bases between them. CDR3 protein: CASSVRQLSSYNSPLHF. The CDR3 DNA is TGTGCCAGCAGTGTGCGGCAACTAAGCTCCTATAATTCACCCCTCCACTTT.

This clonotype was detected only a few times. The V and J genes are TRBV6-1 and TRBJ2-1; 8 nucleotides agree with TRBD2. J gave up 6 bases and V 6 bases, and 13 bases lay outside the gene matches. The CDR3 runs 16 residues. Looked up from germline, CDR1 is MNHNS and CDR2 is SASEGT. CDR3 sequence: CASRLPGGPPGNEQFF. CDR3 in DNA: TGTGCCAGCAGACTACCGGGGGGGCCCCCGGGCAATGAGCAGTTCTTC.

This clonotype was found many times. The V and J genes are TRBV11-2 and TRBJ2-7; TRBD2 agrees at 12 bases. Unmatched junction bases numbered 8, after V lost 6 bases and J lost 2 bases. The CDR3 has 16 amino acids. Germline CDR1 and CDR2: SGHAT and FQNNGV. The chain's CDR3 is CASRPGLAGPAYEQYF. In DNA, the CDR3 is TGTGCCAGCAGACCAGGACTAGCGGGACCTGCCTACGAGCAGTACTTC.

This clonotype was seen repeatedly, ten times or more. The chain employs TRBV14 and TRBJ2-1, with 9 bases aligning to TRBD1. CDR1 SGHDN and CDR2 FVKESK come from the germline V gene. The V and J ends lost 5 bases and 2 bases, in that order; junction bases with no gene match: 4. The length of the CDR3 is 15 residues. The CDR3 DNA reads as TGTGCCAGCAGCAAGGGACAGGGCCCCTACAATGAGCAGTTCTTC. The encoded protein is CASSKGQGPYNEQFF. The whole variable domain, remainder taken from reference TRBV14 and TRBJ2-1, is EAGVTQFPSHSVIEKGQTVTLRCDPISGHDNLYWYRRVMGKEIKFLLHFVKESKQDESGMPNNRFLAERTGGTYSTLKVQPAELEDSGVYFCASSKGQGPYNEQFFGPGTRLTVL.

This clonotype has a count of ten or more. The DNA for the CDR3 is TGTGCCAGCAGTTTCATCGCCTACGAGCAGTACTTC. Its translation is CASSFIAYEQYF. The chain recombines TRBV12-3 or TRBV12-4 with TRBJ2-7; D call uncertain. The length of the CDR3 is 12 residues. Trimming cost V 3 bases and J 2 bases, with 5 bases left between them.

This clonotype was seen repeatedly, ten times or more. The chain employs TRBV19 and TRBJ1-1; TRBD1 might be the D (5 bases). The germline V gene has CDR1 LNHDA and CDR2 SQIVND (reference sequence). Trimming stripped 1 base from V and 1 base from J, with 10 bases between. The CDR3 is 15 residues long. This CDR3 is CASSIGGTENTEAFF. The CDR3 coding sequence is TGTGCCAGTAGTATAGGGGGCACTGAGAACACTGAAGCTTTCTTT.

This clonotype was recorded many times. The DNA for the CDR3 is TGTGCCAGCAGGATCCTGGGGAACGTAGGCAATCAGCCCCAGCATTTT. Its translation: CASRILGNVGNQPQHF. The gene calls are TRBV28 and TRBJ1-5; D is unclear. The ends were cut back, 6 bases at V and 2 bases at J, with 17 bases in the middle. Germline V gene sequence: CDR1 MDHEN, CDR2 SYDVKM. This CDR3 has 16 amino acids.

About this clonotype itself: At one end the junction does not follow the germline gene, possibly because of a read error. This rearrangement joins TRBV7-9 to TRBJ2-1, with TRBD1 matching 8 bases. The CDR3 is 15 residues long. The germline CDR1 and CDR2 sequences are SEHNR and FQNEAQ (reference sequence). The CDR3 loop is CASSTRTGSYNEQLF. The CDR3 DNA reads as TGTGCCAGCAGCACAAGGACAGGGAGCTACAATGAGCAGCTCTTC.

In this sample, this clonotype turned up many times. The chain recombines TRBV2 with TRBJ1-2, with 11 bases identical to TRBD1. The CDR3 length is 14 residues. J gave up 6 bases and V 3 bases, and 3 bases lay outside the gene matches. Germline V gene lookup returns CDR1 SNHLY and CDR2 FYNNEI. CDR3 sequence: CASSEDRGQDGYTF. Here the CDR3 DNA reads TGTGCCAGCAGTGAGGACAGGGGGCAAGATGGCTACACCTTC.

The chain is built from TRBV2 and TRBJ1-2, with D possibly TRBD1 on 5 matching bases. The CDR3 extends over 12 amino acids. In germline, CDR1 is SNHLY, CDR2 FYNNEI. Deletions cut 6 bases from V and 5 bases from J, with 10 bases between. DNA of the CDR3: TGTGCCAGCAGCCCGAGACAGTATGGCTACACCTTC. This encodes CASSPRQYGYTF.